Detailed here is one TCR beta chain. The antigen is not known. This entry is derived from a study of beta chain features in type 1 diabetes. General study results and limits: In all four CD4+ subsets, TCRB CDR3 length was significantly, moderately reduced in type 1 diabetes.

Every bit of the isolated RNA underwent reverse transcription, so sequencing read expressed TCRB transcripts. Sequenced by immunoSEQ multiplex PCR; TCRdb stores in-frame clones only, minus some. The table has under 350,000 clones, approximately 15% seen once; the top ten hold under 0.02%. Germline lookup yields CDR1 MRHNA and CDR2 SNTAGT. The CDR3 contains 13 residues. Trimming took off 5 bases at V and 0 bases at J, with 6 bases between the two ends. Purity exceeding 95% was reached by all sorted populations. The sequence was collected from a man aged 30 to 39 with type 1 diabetes. The V call is TRBV6-4, the J call TRBJ2-3, with D perhaps matching TRBD2 (6 bases). The sequenced sample was naive CD4+ T cells from blood. As DNA, the CDR3 is TGTGCCAGCAGTAGCGGGAGCACAGATACGCAGTATTTT. This translates into CASSSGSTDTQYF.